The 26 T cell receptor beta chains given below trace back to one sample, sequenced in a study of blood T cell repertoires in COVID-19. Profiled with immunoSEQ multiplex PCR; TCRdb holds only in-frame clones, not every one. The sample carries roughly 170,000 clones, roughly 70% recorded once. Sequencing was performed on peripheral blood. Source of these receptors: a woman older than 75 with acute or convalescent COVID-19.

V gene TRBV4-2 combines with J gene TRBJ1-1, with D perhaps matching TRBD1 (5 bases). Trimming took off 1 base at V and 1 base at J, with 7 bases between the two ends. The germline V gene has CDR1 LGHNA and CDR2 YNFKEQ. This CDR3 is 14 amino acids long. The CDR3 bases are TGTGCCAGCAGCCAAGGGGGCTGGAACACTGAAGCTTTCTTT. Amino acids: CASSQGGWNTEAFF.

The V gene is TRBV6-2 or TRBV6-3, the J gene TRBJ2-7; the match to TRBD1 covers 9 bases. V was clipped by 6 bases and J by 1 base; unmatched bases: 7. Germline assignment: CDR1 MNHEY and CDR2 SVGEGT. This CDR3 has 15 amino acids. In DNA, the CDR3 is TGTGCCAGCAGCAAACAGGGGGCTTTATCCTACGAGCAGTACTTC. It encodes CASSKQGALSYEQYF.

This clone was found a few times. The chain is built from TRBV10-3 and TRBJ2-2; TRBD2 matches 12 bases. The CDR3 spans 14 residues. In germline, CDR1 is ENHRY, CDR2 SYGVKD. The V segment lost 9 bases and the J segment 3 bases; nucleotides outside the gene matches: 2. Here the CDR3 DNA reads TGTGCCATTTCTAGCGGGGGGGACACCGGGGAGCTGTTTTTT. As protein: CAISSGGDTGELFF.

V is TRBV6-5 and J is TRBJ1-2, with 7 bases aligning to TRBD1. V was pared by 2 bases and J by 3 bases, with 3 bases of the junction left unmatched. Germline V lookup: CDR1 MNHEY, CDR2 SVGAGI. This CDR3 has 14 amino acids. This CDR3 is CASSYVQGDYGYTF. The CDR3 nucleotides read TGTGCCAGCAGTTACGTCCAGGGGGACTATGGCTACACCTTC.

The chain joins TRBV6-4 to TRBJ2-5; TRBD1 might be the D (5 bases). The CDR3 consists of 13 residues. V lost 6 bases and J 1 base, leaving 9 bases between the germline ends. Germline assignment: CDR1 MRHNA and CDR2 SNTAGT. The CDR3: CASSSDIQETQYF. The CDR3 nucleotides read TGTGCCAGCAGCTCGGACATCCAAGAGACCCAGTACTTC.

The CDR3 DNA is TGTGCCAGCACTGACCCGGGGGGGGATTCCGGGGAGCTGTTTTTT. Translation gives CASTDPGGDSGELFF. The chain links TRBV6-6 to TRBJ2-2; TRBD2 matches 8 bases. The CDR3 contains 15 residues. Germline CDR1 is MNHNY and CDR2 is SVGAGI (reference sequence). V shed 7 bases, J shed 6 bases, and the junction held 10 bases outside the gene matches.

CDR3: CASSPLAAYNEQFF. The CDR3 DNA follows: TGTGCCAGCTCACCCCTAGCAGCATACAATGAGCAGTTCTTC. This rearrangement joins TRBV18 to TRBJ2-1, with a tentative D call TRBD2 (5 bases). The CDR3 runs 14 residues. V lost 3 bases and J 4 bases, leaving 10 bases between the germline ends. Germline V CDR1 and CDR2: KGHSH, LQKENI.

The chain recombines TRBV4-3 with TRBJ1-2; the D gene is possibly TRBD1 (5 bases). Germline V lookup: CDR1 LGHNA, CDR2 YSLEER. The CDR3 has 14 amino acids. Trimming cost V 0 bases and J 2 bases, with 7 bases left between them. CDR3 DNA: TGCGCCAGCAGCCAAGATCGGGGGAACTATGGCTACACCTTC. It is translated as CASSQDRGNYGYTF.

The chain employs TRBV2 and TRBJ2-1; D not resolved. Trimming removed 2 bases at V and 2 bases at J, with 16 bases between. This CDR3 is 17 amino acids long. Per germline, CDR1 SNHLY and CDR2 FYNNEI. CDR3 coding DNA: TGTGCCAGCAGTGAAACAAGAATGGAGAGGACCTACAATGAGCAGTTCTTC. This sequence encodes CASSETRMERTYNEQFF.

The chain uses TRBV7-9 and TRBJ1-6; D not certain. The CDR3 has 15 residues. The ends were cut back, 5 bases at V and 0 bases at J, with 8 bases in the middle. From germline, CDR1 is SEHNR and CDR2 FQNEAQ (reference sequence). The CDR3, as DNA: TGTGCCAGCAGCCGAGTGAGCTCCTATAATTCACCCCTCCACTTT. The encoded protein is CASSRVSSYNSPLHF. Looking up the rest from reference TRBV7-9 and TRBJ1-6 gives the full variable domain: DTGVSQNPRHKITKRGQNVTFRCDPISEHNRLYWYRQTLGQGPEFLTYFQNEAQLEKSRLLSDRFSAERPKGSFSTLEIQRTEQGDSAMYLCASSRVSSYNSPLHFGNGTRLTVT.

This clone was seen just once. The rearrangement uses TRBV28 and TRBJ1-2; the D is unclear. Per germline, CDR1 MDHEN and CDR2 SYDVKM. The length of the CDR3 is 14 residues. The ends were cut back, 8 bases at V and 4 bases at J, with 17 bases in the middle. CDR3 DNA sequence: TGTGCCAGCCTCGCTTCGGGAGGTGGCTATGGCTACACCTTC. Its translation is CASLASGGGYGYTF.

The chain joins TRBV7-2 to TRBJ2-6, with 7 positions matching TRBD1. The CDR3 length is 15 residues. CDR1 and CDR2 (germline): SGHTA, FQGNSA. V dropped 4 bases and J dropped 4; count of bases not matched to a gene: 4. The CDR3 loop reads CASSWDSTGANVLTF. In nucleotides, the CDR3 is TGTGCCAGCAGCTGGGACAGTACCGGGGCCAACGTCCTGACTTTC.

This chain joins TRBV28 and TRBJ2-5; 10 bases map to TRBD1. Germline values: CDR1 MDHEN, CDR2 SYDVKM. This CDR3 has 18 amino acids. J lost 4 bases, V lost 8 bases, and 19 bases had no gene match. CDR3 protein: CASQSGHGPGQGSETQYF. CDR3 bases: TGTGCCAGCCAATCAGGCCACGGACCGGGACAGGGGTCAGAGACCCAGTACTTC.

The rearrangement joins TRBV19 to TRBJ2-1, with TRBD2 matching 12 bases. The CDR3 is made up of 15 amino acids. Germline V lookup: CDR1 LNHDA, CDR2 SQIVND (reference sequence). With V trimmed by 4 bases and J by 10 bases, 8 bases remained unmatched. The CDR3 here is CASSRRLAGAGEQFF. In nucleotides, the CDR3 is TGTGCCAGTAGTAGAAGACTAGCGGGAGCAGGGGAGCAGTTCTTC.

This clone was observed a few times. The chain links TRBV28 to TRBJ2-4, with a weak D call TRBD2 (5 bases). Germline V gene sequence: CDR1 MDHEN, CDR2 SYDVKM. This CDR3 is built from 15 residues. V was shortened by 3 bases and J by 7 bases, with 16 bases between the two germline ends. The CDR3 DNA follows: TGTGCCAGCAGTTTCGCGAGGGCGGTTGGCAACATTCAGTACTTC. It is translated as CASSFARAVGNIQYF. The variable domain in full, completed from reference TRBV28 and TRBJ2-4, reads DVKVTQSSRYLVKRTGEKVFLECVQDMDHENMFWYRQDPGLGLRLIYFSYDVKMKEKGDIPEGYSVSREKKERFSLILESASTNQTSMYLCASSFARAVGNIQYFGAGTRLSVL.

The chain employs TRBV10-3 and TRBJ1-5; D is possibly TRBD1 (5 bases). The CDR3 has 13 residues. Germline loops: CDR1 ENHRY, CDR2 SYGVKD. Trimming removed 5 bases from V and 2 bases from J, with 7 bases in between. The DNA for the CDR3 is TGTGCCATCAGTAGGGGTCGCAATCAGCCCCAGCATTTT. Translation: CAISRGRNQPQHF.

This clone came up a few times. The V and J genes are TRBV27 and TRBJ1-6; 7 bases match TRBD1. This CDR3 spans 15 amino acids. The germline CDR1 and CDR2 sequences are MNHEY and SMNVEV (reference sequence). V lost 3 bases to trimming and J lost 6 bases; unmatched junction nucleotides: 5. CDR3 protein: CASSFQTGSNSPLHF. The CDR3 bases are TGTGCCAGCAGTTTCCAGACAGGGAGTAATTCACCCCTCCACTTT.

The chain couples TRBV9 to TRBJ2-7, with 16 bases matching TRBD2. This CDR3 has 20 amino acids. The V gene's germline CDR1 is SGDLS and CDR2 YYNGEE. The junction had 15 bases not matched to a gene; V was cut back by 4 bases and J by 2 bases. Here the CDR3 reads CASSRRPGTSGRAITYEQYF. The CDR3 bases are TGTGCCAGCAGCAGACGACCTGGGACTAGCGGGAGGGCAATTACCTACGAGCAGTACTTC.

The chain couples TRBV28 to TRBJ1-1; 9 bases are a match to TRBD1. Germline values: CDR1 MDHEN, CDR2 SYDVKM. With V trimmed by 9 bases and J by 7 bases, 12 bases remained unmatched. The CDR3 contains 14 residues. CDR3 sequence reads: CASIRQGVWGEAFF. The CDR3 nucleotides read TGTGCCAGTATCCGACAGGGGGTATGGGGTGAAGCTTTCTTT.

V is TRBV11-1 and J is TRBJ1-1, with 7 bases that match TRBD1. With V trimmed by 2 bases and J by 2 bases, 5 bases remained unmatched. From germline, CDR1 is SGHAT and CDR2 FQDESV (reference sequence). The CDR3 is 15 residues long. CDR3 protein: CASSLRGTANTEAFF. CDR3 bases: TGTGCCAGCAGCTTAAGGGGGACAGCTAACACTGAAGCTTTCTTT.

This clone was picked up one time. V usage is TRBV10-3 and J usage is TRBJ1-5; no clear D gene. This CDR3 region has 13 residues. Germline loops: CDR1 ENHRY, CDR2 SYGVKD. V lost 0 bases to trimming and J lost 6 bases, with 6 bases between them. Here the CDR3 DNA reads TGTGCCATCAGTGAGTCGGAGGGTCAGCCCCAGCATTTT. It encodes CAISESEGQPQHF.

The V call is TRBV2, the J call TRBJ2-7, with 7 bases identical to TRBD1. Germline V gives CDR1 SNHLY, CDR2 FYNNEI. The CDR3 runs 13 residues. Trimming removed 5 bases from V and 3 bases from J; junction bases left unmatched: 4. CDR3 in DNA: TGTGCCAGCAGTCCGGACAGGTTCTACGAGCAGTACTTC. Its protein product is CASSPDRFYEQYF.

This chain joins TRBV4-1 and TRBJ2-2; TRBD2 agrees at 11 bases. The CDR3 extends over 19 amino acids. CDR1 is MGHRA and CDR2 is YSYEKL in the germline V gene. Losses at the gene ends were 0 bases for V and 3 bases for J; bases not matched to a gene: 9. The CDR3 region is CASSQESTSGSFYTGELFF. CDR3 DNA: TGCGCCAGCAGCCAAGAATCAACTAGCGGGAGTTTTTACACCGGGGAGCTGTTTTTT.

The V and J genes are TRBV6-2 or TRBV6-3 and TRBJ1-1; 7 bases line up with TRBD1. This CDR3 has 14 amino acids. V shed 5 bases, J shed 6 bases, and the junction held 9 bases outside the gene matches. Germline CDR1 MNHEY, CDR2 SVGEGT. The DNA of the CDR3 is TGTGCCAGCAGTCCAACAGGGGTTTCGGCTGAAGCTTTCTTT. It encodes CASSPTGVSAEAFF.

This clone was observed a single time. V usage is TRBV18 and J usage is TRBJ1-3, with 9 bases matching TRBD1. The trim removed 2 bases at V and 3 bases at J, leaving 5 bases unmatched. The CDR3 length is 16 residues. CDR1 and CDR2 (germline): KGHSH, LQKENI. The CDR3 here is CASSPLTGGDGNTIYF. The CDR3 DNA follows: TGTGCCAGCTCACCATTAACAGGGGGCGATGGAAACACCATATATTTT.

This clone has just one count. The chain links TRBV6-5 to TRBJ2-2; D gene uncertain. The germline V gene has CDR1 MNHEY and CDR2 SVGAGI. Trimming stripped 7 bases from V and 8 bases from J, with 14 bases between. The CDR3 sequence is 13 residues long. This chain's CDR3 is CASIRVYPGELFF. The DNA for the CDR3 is TGTGCCAGCATAAGAGTTTACCCAGGGGAGCTGTTTTTT.